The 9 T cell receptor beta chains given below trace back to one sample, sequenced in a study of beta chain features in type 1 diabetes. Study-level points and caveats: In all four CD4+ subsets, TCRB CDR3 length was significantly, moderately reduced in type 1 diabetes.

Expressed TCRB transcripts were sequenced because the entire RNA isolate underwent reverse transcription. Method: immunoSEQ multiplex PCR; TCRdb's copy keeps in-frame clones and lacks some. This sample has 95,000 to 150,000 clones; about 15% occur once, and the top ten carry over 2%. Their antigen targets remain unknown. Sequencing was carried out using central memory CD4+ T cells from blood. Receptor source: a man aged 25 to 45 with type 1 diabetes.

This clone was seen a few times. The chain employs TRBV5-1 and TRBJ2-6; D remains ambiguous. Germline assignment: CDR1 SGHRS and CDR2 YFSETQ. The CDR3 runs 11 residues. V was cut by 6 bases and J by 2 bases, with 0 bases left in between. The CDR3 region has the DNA TGCGCCAGCACTGGGGCCAACGTCCTGACTTTC. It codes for CASTGANVLTF.

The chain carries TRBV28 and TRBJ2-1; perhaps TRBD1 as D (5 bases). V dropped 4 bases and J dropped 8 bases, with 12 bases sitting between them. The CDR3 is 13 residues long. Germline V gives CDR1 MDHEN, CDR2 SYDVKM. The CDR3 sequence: CASSYTRAHEQFF. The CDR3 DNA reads TGTGCCAGCAGTTATACCAGGGCTCATGAGCAGTTCTTC.

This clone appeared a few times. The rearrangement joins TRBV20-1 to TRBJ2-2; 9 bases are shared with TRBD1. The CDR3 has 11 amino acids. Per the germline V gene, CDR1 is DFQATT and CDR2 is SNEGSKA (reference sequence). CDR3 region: CTRDREGELFF. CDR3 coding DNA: TGCACTCGGGACAGGGAAGGGGAGCTGTTTTTT.

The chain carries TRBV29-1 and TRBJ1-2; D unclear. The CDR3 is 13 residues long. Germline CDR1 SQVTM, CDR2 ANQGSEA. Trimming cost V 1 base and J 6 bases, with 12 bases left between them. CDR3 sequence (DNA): TGCAGCGTTGAAGCGACTGCTAGGGATGGCTACACCTTC. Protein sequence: CSVEATARDGYTF.

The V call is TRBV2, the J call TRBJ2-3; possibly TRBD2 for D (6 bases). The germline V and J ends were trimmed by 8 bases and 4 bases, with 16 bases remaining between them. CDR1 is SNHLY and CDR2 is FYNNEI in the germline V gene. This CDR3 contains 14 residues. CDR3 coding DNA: TGTGCCAGCGGCCAGGGACTGCGGTCAGATACGCAGTATTTT. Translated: CASGQGLRSDTQYF.

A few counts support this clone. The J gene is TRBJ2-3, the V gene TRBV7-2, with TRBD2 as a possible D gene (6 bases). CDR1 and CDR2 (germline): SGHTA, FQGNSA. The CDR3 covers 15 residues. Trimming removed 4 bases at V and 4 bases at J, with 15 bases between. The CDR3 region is CASSSNGGYSDTQYF. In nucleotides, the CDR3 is TGTGCCAGCAGCTCTAACGGGGGATATTCAGATACGCAGTATTTT.

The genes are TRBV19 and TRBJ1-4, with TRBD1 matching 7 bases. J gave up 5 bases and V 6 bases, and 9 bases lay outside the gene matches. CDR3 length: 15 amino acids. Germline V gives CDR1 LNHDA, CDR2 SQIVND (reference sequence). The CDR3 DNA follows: TGTGCCAGTAGGACTTCCGGGACAGCAAATGAAAAACTGTTTTTT. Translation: CASRTSGTANEKLFF.

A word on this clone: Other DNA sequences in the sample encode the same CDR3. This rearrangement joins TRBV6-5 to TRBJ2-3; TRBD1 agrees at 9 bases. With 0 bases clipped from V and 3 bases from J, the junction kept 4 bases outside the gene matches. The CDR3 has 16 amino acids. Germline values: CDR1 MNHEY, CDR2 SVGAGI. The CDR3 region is CASSYSTGGGTDTQYF. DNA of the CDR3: TGTGCCAGCAGTTACTCGACAGGGGGAGGGACAGATACGCAGTATTTT.

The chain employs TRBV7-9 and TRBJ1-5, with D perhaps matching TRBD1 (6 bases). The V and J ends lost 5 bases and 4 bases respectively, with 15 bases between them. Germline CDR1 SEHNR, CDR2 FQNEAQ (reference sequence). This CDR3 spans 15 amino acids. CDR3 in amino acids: CASSLILGGNQPQHF. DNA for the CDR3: TGTGCCAGCAGCCTAATATTAGGGGGGAATCAGCCCCAGCATTTT.